The sequence of this T cell receptor beta chain was determined in a study of a mutant IDH1 vaccine in newly diagnosed glioma. About the research overall: Following radiotherapy alone, or alongside temozolomide cycles, vaccination was started after an interval of 4-6 weeks. Earlier treatment was radiotherapy, temozolomide, or both, with most getting both.

Only in-frame clones appear in the TCRdb table, and some are missing; sequencing was by immunoSEQ multiplex PCR. The data contain around 50,000 clones, 65% of them singletons. General study points: Alterations occurring in top peripheral T cell clonotypes seemed unrelated to pseudoprogression.

Sample time point: week 47, end of study. It was 300 ug of mutant IDH1 20-mer peptide that made up each vaccine dose, given with topical imiquimod. The germline CDR1 and CDR2 sequences are SGHDN and FVKESK. This CDR3 contains 18 residues. Trimming stripped 0 bases from V and 0 bases from J, with 15 bases between. For this clone: Its target is unknown.

V usage is TRBV14 and J usage is TRBJ2-4, with D possibly called TRBD1 or TRBD2 (5 bases each). The TCR was taken from a man aged 40-55 years with glioma. Some clones in this sample may be carry-over from other donors' samples. Specimen: peripheral blood mononuclear cells (PBMCs), collected from a glioma patient whose treatment included an IDH1 peptide vaccine. The CDR3 loop reads CASSQETQGGLAKNIQYF. CDR3 in DNA: TGTGCCAGCAGCCAAGAAACCCAGGGCGGACTAGCCAAAAACATTCAGTACTTC.